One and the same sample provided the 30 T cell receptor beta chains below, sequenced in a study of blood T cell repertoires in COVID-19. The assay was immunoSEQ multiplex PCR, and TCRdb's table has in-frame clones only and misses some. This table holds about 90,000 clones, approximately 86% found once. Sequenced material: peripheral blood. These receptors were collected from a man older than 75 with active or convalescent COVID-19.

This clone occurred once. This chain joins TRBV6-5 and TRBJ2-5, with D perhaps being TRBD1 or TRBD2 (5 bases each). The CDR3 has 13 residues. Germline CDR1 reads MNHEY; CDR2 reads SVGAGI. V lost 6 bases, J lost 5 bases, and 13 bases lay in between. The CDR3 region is CASRYGADETQYF. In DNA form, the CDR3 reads TGTGCCAGCAGGTACGGGGCCGATGAGACCCAGTACTTC.

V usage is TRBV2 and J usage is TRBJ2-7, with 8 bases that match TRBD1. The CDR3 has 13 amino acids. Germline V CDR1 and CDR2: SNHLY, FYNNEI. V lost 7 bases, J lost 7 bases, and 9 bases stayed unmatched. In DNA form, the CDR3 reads TGTGCCAGCACGAGACAGGGGAAGTGGGAGCAGTACTTC. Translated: CASTRQGKWEQYF.

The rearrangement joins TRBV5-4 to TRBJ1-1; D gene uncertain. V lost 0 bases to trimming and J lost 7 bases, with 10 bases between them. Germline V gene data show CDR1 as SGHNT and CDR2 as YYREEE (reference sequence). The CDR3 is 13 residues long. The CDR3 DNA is TGTGCCAGCAGCTTGGACTTGACACTTGAAGCTTTCTTT. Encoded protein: CASSLDLTLEAFF.

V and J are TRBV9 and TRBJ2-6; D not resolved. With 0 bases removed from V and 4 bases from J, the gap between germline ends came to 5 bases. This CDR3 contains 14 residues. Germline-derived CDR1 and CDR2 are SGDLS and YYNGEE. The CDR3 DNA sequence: TGTGCCAGCAGCGTAGTCGGGGGGGCCAACGTCCTGACTTTC. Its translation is CASSVVGGANVLTF.

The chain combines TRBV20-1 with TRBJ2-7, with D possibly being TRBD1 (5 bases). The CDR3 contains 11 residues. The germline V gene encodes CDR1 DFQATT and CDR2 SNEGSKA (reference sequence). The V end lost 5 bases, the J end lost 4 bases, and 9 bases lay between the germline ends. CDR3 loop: CSAGQGYEQYF. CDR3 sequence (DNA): TGCAGTGCTGGCCAGGGTTACGAGCAGTACTTC.

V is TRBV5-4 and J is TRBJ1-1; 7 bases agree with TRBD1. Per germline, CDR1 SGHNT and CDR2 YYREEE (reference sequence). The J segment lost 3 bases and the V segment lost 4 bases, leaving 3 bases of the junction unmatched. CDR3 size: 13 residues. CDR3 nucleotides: TGTGCCAGCAGCGCCACAGGGGACACTGAAGCTTTCTTT. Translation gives CASSATGDTEAFF.

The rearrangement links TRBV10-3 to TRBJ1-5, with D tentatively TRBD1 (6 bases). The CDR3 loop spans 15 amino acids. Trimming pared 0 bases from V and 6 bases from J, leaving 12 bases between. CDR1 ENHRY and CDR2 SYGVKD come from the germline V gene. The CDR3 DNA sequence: TGTGCCATCAGTGAGTCGGCAGGGGTCGGTCAGCCCCAGCATTTT. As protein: CAISESAGVGQPQHF.

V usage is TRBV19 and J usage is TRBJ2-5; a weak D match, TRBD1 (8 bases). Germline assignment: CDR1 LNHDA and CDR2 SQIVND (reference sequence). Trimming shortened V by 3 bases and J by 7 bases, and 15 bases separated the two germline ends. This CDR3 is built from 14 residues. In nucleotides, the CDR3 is TGTGCCAGTAGTATTCTGACAGGGGAGGGGACCCAGTACTTC. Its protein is CASSILTGEGTQYF.

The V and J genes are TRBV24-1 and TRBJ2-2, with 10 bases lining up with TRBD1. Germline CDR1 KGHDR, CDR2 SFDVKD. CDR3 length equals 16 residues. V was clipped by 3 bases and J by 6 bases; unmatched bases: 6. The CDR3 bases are TGTGCCACCAGTGATGCCGGGACAGGGGAGCCCGGGGAGCTGTTTTTT. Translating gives CATSDAGTGEPGELFF.

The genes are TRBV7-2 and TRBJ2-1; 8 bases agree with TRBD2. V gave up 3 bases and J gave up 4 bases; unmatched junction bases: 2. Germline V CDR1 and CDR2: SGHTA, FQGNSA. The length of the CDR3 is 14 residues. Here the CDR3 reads CASSFSGAYNEQFF. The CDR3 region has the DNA TGTGCCAGCAGCTTTAGCGGGGCATACAATGAGCAGTTCTTC.

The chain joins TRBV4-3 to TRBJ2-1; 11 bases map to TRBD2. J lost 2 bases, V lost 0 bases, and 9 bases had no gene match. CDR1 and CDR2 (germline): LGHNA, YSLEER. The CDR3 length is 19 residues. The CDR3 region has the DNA TGCGCCAGCAGCCAAGAAGGGACCTCTAGCGGGAGGCCCTACAATGAGCAGTTCTTC. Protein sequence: CASSQEGTSSGRPYNEQFF.

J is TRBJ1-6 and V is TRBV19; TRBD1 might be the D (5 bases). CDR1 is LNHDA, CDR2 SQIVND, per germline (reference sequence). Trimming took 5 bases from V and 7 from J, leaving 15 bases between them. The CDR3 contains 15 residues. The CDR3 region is CASSHVTEKNSPLHF. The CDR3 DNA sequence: TGTGCCAGTAGTCACGTGACAGAGAAAAATTCACCCCTCCACTTT.

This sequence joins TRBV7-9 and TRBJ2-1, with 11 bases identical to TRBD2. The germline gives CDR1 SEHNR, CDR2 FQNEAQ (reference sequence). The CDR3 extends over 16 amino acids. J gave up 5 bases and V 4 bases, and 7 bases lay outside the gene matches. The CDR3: CASSSWTSGLHNEQFF. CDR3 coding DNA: TGTGCCAGCAGCTCATGGACTAGCGGGCTCCACAATGAGCAGTTCTTC. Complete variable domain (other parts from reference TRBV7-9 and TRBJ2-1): DTGVSQNPRHKITKRGQNVTFRCDPISEHNRLYWYRQTLGQGPEFLTYFQNEAQLEKSRLLSDRFSAERPKGSFSTLEIQRTEQGDSAMYLCASSSWTSGLHNEQFFGPGTRLTVL.

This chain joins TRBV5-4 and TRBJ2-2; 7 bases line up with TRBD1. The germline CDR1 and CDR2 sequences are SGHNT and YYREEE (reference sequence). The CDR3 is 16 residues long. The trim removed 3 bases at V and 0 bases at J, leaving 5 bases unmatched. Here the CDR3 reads CASSYADRANTGELFF. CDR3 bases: TGTGCCAGCAGCTACGCCGACAGGGCGAACACCGGGGAGCTGTTTTTT.

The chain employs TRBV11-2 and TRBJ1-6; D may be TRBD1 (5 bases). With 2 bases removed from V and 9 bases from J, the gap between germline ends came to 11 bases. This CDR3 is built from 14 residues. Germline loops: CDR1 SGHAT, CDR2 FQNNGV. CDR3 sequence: CASSLSGQASPLHF. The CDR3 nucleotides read TGTGCCAGCAGCTTATCAGGGCAGGCTTCACCCCTCCACTTT.

In DNA form, the CDR3 reads TGTGCCAGCAGTTTAACAGGGAGACCCCTCCACTTT. Its translation: CASSLTGRPLHF. The chain uses TRBV6-6 and TRBJ1-6; D perhaps matches TRBD1 (6 bases). The V gene's germline CDR1 is MNHNY and CDR2 SVGAGI (reference sequence). The CDR3 spans 12 residues. V was clipped by 4 bases and J by 12 bases, with 10 bases between them.

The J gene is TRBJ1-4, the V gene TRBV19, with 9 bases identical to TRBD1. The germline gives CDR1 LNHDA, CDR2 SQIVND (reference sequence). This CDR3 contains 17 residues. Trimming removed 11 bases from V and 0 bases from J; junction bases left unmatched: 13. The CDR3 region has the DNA TGTGCCTGCCCGGGACAGGGAATACCTCCAACTAATGAAAAACTGTTTTTT. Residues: CACPGQGIPPTNEKLFF. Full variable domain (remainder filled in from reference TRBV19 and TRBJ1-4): DGGITQSPKYLFRKEGQNVTLSCEQNLNHDAMYWYRQDPGQGLRLIYYSQIVNDFQKGDIAEGYSVSREKKESFPLTVTSAQKNPTAFYLCACPGQGIPPTNEKLFFGSGTQLSVL.

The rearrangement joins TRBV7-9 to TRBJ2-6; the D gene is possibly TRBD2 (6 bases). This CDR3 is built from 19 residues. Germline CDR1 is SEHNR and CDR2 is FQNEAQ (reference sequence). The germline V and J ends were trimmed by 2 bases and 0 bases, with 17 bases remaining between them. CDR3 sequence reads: CASSLPYTTGDSGANVLTF. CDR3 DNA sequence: TGTGCCAGCAGCTTACCCTATACAACGGGAGACTCTGGGGCCAACGTCCTGACTTTC.

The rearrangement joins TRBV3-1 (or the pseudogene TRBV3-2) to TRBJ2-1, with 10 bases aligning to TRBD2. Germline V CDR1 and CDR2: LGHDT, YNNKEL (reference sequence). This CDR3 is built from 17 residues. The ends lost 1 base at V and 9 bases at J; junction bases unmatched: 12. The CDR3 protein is CASSQVVVTSGPREQFF. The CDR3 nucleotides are TGTGCCAGCAGCCAAGTTGTGGTGACTAGCGGGCCCCGTGAGCAGTTCTTC.

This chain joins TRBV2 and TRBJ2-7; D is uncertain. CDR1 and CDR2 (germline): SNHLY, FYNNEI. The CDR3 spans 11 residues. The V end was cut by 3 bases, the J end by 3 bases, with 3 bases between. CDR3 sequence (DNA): TGTGCCAGCAGTGAGTACTACGAGCAGTACTTC. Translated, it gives CASSEYYEQYF.

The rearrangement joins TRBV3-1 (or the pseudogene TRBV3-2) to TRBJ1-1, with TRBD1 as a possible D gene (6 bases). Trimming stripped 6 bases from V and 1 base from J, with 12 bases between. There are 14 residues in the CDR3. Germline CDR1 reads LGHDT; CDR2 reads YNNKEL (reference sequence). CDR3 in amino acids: CASRTQGRNTEAFF. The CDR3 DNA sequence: TGTGCCAGCAGGACACAGGGCAGGAACACTGAAGCTTTCTTT.

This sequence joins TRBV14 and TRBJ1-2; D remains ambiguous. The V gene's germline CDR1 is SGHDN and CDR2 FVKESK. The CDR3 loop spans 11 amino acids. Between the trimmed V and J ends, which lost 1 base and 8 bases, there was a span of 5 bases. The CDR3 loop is CASSQGPGYTF. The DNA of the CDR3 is TGTGCCAGCAGCCAAGGGCCGGGCTACACCTTC.

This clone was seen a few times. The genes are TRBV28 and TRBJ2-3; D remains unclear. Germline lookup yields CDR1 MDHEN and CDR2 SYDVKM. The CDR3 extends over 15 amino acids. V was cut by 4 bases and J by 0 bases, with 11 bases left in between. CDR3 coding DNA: TGTGCCAGCAGTTCTCTTGGGCGAAGCACAGATACGCAGTATTTT. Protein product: CASSSLGRSTDTQYF.

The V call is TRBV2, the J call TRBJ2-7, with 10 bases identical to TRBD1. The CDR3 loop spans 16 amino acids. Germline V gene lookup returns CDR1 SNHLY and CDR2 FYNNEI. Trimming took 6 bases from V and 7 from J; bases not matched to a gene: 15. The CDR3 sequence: CASRFFPGQGTVEQYF. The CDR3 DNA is TGTGCCAGCAGGTTTTTTCCGGGACAGGGGACAGTTGAGCAGTACTTC.

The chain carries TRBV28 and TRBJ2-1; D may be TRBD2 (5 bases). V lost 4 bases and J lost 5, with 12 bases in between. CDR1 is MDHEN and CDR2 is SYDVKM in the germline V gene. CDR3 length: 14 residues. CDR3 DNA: TGTGCCAGCAGTTACCCTCGGGGAAACAATGAGCAGTTCTTC. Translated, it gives CASSYPRGNNEQFF. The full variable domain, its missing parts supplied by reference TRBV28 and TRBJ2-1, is DVKVTQSSRYLVKRTGEKVFLECVQDMDHENMFWYRQDPGLGLRLIYFSYDVKMKEKGDIPEGYSVSREKKERFSLILESASTNQTSMYLCASSYPRGNNEQFFGPGTRLTVL.

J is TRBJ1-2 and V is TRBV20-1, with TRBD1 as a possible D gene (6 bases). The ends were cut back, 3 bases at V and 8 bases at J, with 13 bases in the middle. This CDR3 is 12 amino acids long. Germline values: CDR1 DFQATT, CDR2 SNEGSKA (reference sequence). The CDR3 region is CSASLQGEGYTF. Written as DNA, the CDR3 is TGCAGTGCTAGTCTACAGGGCGAGGGCTACACCTTC.

The CDR3, as DNA: TGCGCCAGCAGCTTGCCTAGCAGTTCCTACGAGCAGTACTTC. It is translated as CASSLPSSSYEQYF. V gene TRBV5-1 combines with J gene TRBJ2-7, with D maybe TRBD2 (5 bases). Trimming cost V 1 base and J 1 base, with 9 bases left between them. The germline CDR1 and CDR2 sequences are SGHRS and YFSETQ. CDR3 size: 14 residues.

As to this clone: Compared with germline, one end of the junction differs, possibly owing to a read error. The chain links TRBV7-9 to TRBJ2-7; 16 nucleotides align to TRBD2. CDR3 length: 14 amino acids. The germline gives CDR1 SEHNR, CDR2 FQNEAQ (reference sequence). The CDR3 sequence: CASSSGLAGGPFEF. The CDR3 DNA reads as TGTGCCAGCAGCTCGGGACTAGCGGGAGGGCCCTTCGAGTTC. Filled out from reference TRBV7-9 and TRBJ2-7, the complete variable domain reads DTGVSQNPRHKITKRGQNVTFRCDPISEHNRLYWYRQTLGQGPEFLTYFQNEAQLEKSRLLSDRFSAERPKGSFSTLEIQRTEQGDSAMYLCASSSGLAGGPFEFGPGTRLTVT.

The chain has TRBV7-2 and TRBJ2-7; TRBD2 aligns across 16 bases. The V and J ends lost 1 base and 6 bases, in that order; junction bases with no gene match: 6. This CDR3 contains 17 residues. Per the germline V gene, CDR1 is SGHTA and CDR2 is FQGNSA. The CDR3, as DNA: TGTGCCAGCAGCTTAGTGGGACTAGCGGGAGGGCCCTCCGAGCAGTACTTC. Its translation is CASSLVGLAGGPSEQYF.

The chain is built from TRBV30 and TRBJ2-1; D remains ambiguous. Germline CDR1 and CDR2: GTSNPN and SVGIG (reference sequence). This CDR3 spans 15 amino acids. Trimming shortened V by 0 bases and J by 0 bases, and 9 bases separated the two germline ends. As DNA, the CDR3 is TGTGCCTGGAGTGTCACGAAGAGCTCCTACAATGAGCAGTTCTTC. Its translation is CAWSVTKSSYNEQFF.